These 3 T cell receptor beta chains originate from one sample sequenced in a study of T cells in Graves' hyperthyroidism and ophthalmopathy. Amplification targeted TCR beta CDR3 regions from RNA transcripts. HTBI primers were employed in a first-round RT-PCR of the TCR CDR3. Each CDR3 protein gets one entry after TCRdb re-called the multiplex PCR reads with MiXCR. Of 500,000 to 750,000 distinct CDR3 sequences listed, 15% to 18% are singletons. The sequenced sample was blood. All receptors come from a woman aged 30 to 39 with Graves' hyperthyroidism.

The J gene is TRBJ2-2, the V gene TRBV20-1; 7 positions agree with TRBD1. Losses at the gene ends were 4 bases for V and 7 bases for J; bases not matched to a gene: 3. This CDR3 contains 12 residues. Germline CDR1 reads DFQATT; CDR2 reads SNEGSKA (reference sequence). In DNA, the CDR3 is TGCAGTGCTAACCCAGGGGGCGGGGAGCTGTTTTTT. This gives the protein CSANPGGGELFF.

This clonotype was seen ten or more times. CDR3 bases: TGTGCCAGCAGCGTAAGGACAGGGTGGAATGGCTACACCTTC. Protein sequence: CASSVRTGWNGYTF. The gene calls are TRBV9 and TRBJ1-2; 8 bases match TRBD1. Germline CDR1 reads SGDLS; CDR2 reads YYNGEE. This CDR3 is built from 14 residues. Trimming removed 1 base from V and 6 bases from J; junction bases left unmatched: 5.

This clonotype was seen a handful of times. V usage is TRBV12-3 or TRBV12-4 and J usage is TRBJ1-2; tentative D call: TRBD1 (5 bases). Trimming pared 6 bases from V and 7 bases from J, leaving 12 bases between. The CDR3 loop spans 12 amino acids. DNA of the CDR3: TGTGCCAGCAGCAAGACCAGGGTTGGCTACACCTTC. It codes for CASSKTRVGYTF.